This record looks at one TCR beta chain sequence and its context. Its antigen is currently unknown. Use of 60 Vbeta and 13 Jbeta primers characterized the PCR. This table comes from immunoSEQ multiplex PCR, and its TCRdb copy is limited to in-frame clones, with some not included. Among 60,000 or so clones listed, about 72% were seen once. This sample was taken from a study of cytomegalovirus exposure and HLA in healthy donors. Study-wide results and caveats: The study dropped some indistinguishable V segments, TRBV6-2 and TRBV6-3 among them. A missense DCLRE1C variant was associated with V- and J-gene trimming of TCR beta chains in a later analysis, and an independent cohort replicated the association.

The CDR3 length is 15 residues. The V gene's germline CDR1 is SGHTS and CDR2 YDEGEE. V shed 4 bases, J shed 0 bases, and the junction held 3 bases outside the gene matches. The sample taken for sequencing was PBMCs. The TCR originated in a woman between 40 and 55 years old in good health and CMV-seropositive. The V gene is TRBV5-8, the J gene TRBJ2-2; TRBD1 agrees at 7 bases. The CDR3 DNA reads TGTGCCAGCAGCCGGGGACAGACGAACACCGGGGAGCTGTTTTTT. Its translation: CASSRGQTNTGELFF. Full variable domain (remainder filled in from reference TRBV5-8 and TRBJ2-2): EAGVTQSPTHLIKTRGQQATLRCSPISGHTSVYWYQQALGLGLQFLLWYDEGEERNRGNFPPRFSGRQFPNYSSELNVNALELEDSALYLCASSRGQTNTGELFFGEGSRLTVL.